These 3 T cell receptor beta chains came from one sample sequenced in a study of T cells in Graves' hyperthyroidism and ophthalmopathy. RNA transcripts yielded amplified TCR beta CDR3 regions. First-round RT-PCR targeting the TCR CDR3 was performed with the HTBI primer set. TCRdb recomputed calls from the multiplex PCR reads with MiXCR, one row per CDR3 protein. The sample shows around 300,000 distinct CDR3 sequences, less than 15% of them seen only once. The sequencing input was blood. The receptor set was obtained from a woman in her 30s with Graves' hyperthyroidism that later progressed to Graves' ophthalmopathy.

This clonotype showed up just a few times. A much larger clone lies a single base off, so this may be a read error. The chain carries TRBV18 and TRBJ1-5; D is undetermined. CDR3 length equals 13 residues. Germline CDR1 KGHSH, CDR2 LQKENI. The DNA for the CDR3 is TGTGCCGGCTCACCCGGAATTAATCAGCCCCAGCATTTT. Protein product: CAGSPGINQPQHF.

Comment on this clonotype: A much larger clone lies a single base off, so this may be a read error. The rearrangement joins TRBV19 to TRBJ1-6, with D possibly matching TRBD1 (5 bases). V lost 8 bases, J lost 9 bases, and 17 bases lay in between. Germline CDR1 reads LNHDA; CDR2 reads SQIVND (reference sequence). This CDR3 spans 14 amino acids. The CDR3 is CASGLLGPGSPLHF. For the CDR3, the DNA is TGTGCCAGTGGTCTCCTGGGGCCAGGTTCACCCCTCCACTTT.

This clonotype was picked up many times. V usage is TRBV30 and J usage is TRBJ2-5; D is unresolved. V lost 1 base and J 4 bases, leaving 13 bases between the germline ends. The CDR3 covers 14 residues. Germline V gene sequence: CDR1 GTSNPN, CDR2 SVGIG (reference sequence). The CDR3 reads CAWSGSGFGETQYF. The DNA for the CDR3 is TGTGCCTGGAGTGGGTCTGGGTTCGGAGAGACCCAGTACTTC. The full variable domain, rest sourced from reference TRBV30 and TRBJ2-5, is SQTIHQWPATLVQPVGSPLSLECTVEGTSNPNLYWYRQAAGRGLQLLFYSVGIGQISSEVPQNLSASRPQDRQFILSSKKLLLSDSGFYLCAWSGSGFGETQYFGPGTRLLVL.